The 8 T cell receptor beta chains given below trace back to one sample, sequenced in a study of cytomegalovirus exposure and HLA in healthy donors. Use of 60 Vbeta and 13 Jbeta primers characterized the PCR. Generated by immunoSEQ multiplex PCR, the TCRdb table keeps only in-frame clones and is missing some. Of more than 110,000 clones detected, just under 85% appear once; the ten largest clones hold 4% to 5%. Sequencing was carried out using PBMCs. These receptors were collected from a man aged 40-49 years in good health and CMV-seropositive.

This chain's CDR3 is CASSTQLAGLLNEQFF. The CDR3 nucleotides read TGTGCCAGCTCTACCCAACTAGCGGGCTTATTAAATGAGCAGTTCTTC. This chain uses TRBV18 with TRBJ2-1, with TRBD2 identical over 9 bases. From germline, CDR1 is KGHSH and CDR2 LQKENI. This CDR3 is built from 16 residues. With 6 bases clipped from V and 7 bases from J, the junction kept 13 bases outside the gene matches.

The chain has TRBV30 and TRBJ1-2; D is possibly TRBD1 (5 bases). The CDR3 covers 14 residues. V lost 5 bases, J lost 7 bases, and 20 bases lay in between. The germline V gene has CDR1 GTSNPN and CDR2 SVGIG (reference sequence). The DNA of the CDR3 is TGTGCCTGGGCCCCTGGGGCGGGGGGAAGTGGCTACACCTTC. As protein: CAWAPGAGGSGYTF.

The rearrangement uses TRBV30 and TRBJ2-1; D is unclear. The CDR3 is 14 residues long. V was trimmed by 5 bases and J by 0 bases, leaving 11 bases between them. Germline V CDR1 and CDR2: GTSNPN, SVGIG (reference sequence). The CDR3 protein is CAWGAASSYNEQFF. The CDR3 DNA reads as TGTGCCTGGGGAGCCGCAAGCTCCTACAATGAGCAGTTCTTC.

In its sample, this clone was seen a few times. This chain links TRBV4-1 with TRBJ2-1, with TRBD2 matching 7 bases. There are 15 residues in the CDR3. Trimming removed 4 bases from V and 2 bases from J; junction bases left unmatched: 5. Per the germline V gene, CDR1 is MGHRA and CDR2 is YSYEKL. The CDR3 protein is CASSPGTTPYNEQFF. The CDR3 nucleotides are TGCGCCAGCAGCCCCGGGACTACCCCCTACAATGAGCAGTTCTTC.

The chain employs TRBV21-1 and TRBJ2-5; no DNA check was done on the table's D call, TRBD1. TRBV21-1 is a pseudogene locus. CDR3 size: 15 residues. For the CDR3, the DNA is TGTGCCAGCAGGGGTAGGACAGACAACCAAGAGACCCAGTACTTC. The encoded protein is CASRGRTDNQETQYF.

The gene calls are TRBV4-1 and TRBJ1-2; D is ambiguous. From germline, CDR1 is MGHRA and CDR2 YSYEKL. The V and J ends lost 4 bases and 1 base respectively, with 13 bases between them. The CDR3 runs 15 residues. This CDR3 is CASSRGGLFNYGYTF. For the CDR3, the DNA is TGCGCCAGCAGCCGAGGTGGACTGTTTAACTATGGCTACACCTTC.

Note on this clone: Other nucleotide sequences in the sample specify the same CDR3. The gene calls are TRBV9 and TRBJ2-3; D gene uncertain. This CDR3 has 16 residues. Trimming pared 4 bases from V and 0 bases from J, leaving 15 bases between. CDR1 is SGDLS, CDR2 YYNGEE, per germline. In DNA, the CDR3 is TGTGCCAGCAGCCCCCTAACCTCATGGAGCACAGATACGCAGTATTTT. Translating gives CASSPLTSWSTDTQYF.

The chain recombines TRBV19 with TRBJ2-1; 13 positions match TRBD2. The CDR3 consists of 18 residues. The germline CDR1 and CDR2 sequences are LNHDA and SQIVND (reference sequence). The V segment lost 5 bases and the J segment 0 bases; nucleotides outside the gene matches: 7. The CDR3 is CASSFIRLAGGSYNEQFF. The CDR3 bases are TGTGCCAGTAGTTTCATCCGACTAGCGGGAGGCTCCTACAATGAGCAGTTCTTC.